Listed below are T cell receptor beta chains from one sample, sequenced in a study of blood T cell repertoires in COVID-19. The method was immunoSEQ multiplex PCR; TCRdb's version includes in-frame clones alone and lacks a portion of them. Among hundreds of thousands of clones, 85% were seen once, and the ten largest hold 10% to 15%. The specimen was peripheral blood. All receptors derive from a human donor in a cohort sampled during active COVID-19. Each CDR3 is given with its conserved first and last residue. A D gene is named only where the DNA matches it firmly. A row's size may be missing; if present it is once, few, many or a size class.

D: NA
length: 15
V: TRBV15
J: TRBJ2-1
size: few
CDR3: CATSREVRSYNEQFF
DNA: TGTGCCACCAGCCGCGAAGTCAGGTCCTACAATGAGCAGTTCTTC

D: NA
length: 14
V: TRBV11-3
J: TRBJ2-3
size: NA
CDR3: CASSPAPVADTQYF
DNA: TGTGCCAGCAGCCCCGCCCCGGTCGCAGATACGCAGTATTTT

D: TRBD2
length: 16
V: TRBV7-2
J: TRBJ2-5
size: NA
CDR3: CASSLDSSGRWETQYF
DNA: TGTGCCAGCAGCTTAGATTCGAGCGGGAGGTGGGAGACCCAGTACTTC

D: NA
length: 15
V: TRBV5-6
J: TRBJ2-1
size: NA
CDR3: CASSSFFRSYNEQFF
DNA: TGTGCCAGCAGCTCGTTTTTTCGGTCCTACAATGAGCAGTTCTTC

D: NA
length: 14
V: TRBV11-2
J: TRBJ2-3
size: NA
CDR3: CASSLGGGTDTQYF
DNA: TGTGCCAGCAGCCTCGGGGGAGGCACAGATACGCAGTATTTT

D: TRBD1
length: 16
V: TRBV9
J: TRBJ2-7
size: NA
CDR3: CASSPGPGQVTYEQYF
DNA: TGTGCCAGCAGCCCAGGCCCGGGACAGGTCACCTACGAGCAGTACTTC

D: NA
length: 12
V: TRBV5-1
J: TRBJ2-5
size: NA
CDR3: CASSFEQETQYF
DNA: TGCGCCAGCAGCTTCGAGCAAGAGACCCAGTACTTC

D: NA
length: 14
V: TRBV18
J: TRBJ2-1
size: NA
CDR3: CASSPPLIALEQFF
DNA: TGTGCCAGCTCACCGCCTTTAATAGCCCTCGAGCAGTTCTTC

D: TRBD1
length: 14
V: TRBV6-1
J: TRBJ1-5
size: NA
CDR3: CASSWDSFNQPQHF
DNA: TGTGCCAGCAGTTGGGACAGCTTCAATCAGCCCCAGCATTTT

D: TRBD1
length: 17
V: TRBV18
J: TRBJ1-2
size: NA
CDR3: CASSPNTRTGFNYGYTF
DNA: TGTGCCAGCTCACCCAACACACGGACAGGGTTTAACTATGGCTACACCTTC

D: NA
length: 11
V: TRBV20-1
J: TRBJ2-7
size: NA
CDR3: CSALRGYEQYF
DNA: TGCAGTGCTTTAAGGGGGTACGAGCAGTACTTC

D: NA
length: 15
V: TRBV19
J: TRBJ1-5
size: NA
CDR3: CASSLEQGGNQPQHF
DNA: TGTGCCAGTAGCTTGGAGCAGGGCGGCAATCAGCCCCAGCATTTT

D: NA
length: 13
V: TRBV7-9
J: TRBJ2-1
size: NA
CDR3: CASSLDTRNEQFF
DNA: TGTGCCAGCAGCTTAGACACCCGCAATGAGCAGTTCTTC

D: NA
length: 11
V: TRBV21-1
J: TRBJ1-5
size: NA
CDR3: CASRPEKPQHF
DNA: TGTGCCAGCAGACCGGAGAAGCCCCAGCATTTT

D: NA
length: 14
V: TRBV24-1
J: TRBJ2-6
size: NA
CDR3: CARLDGPGANVLTF
DNA: TGTGCCAGGCTCGATGGCCCTGGGGCCAACGTCCTGACTTTC

D: TRBD1
length: 11
V: TRBV19
J: TRBJ1-1
size: NA
CDR3: CATGQGDEAFF
DNA: TGTGCCACAGGACAGGGCGATGAAGCTTTCTTT

D: NA
length: 13
V: TRBV12-3/TRBV12-4
J: TRBJ1-1
size: once
CDR3: CASRLRLAGEAFF
DNA: TGTGCCAGCAGATTAAGATTGGCAGGTGAAGCTTTCTTT

D: NA
length: 13
V: TRBV24-1
J: TRBJ1-2
size: once
CDR3: CATSDLDSYGYTF
DNA: TGTGCCACCAGTGACTTGGACAGCTATGGCTACACCTTC

D: TRBD2
length: 15
V: TRBV7-2
J: TRBJ2-1
size: NA
CDR3: CASSLSGSSYNEQFF
DNA: TGTGCCAGCAGCCTAAGCGGGAGCTCCTACAATGAGCAGTTCTTC

D: TRBD2
length: 15
V: TRBV18
J: TRBJ2-3
size: NA
CDR3: CASSPLSGTTDTQYF
DNA: TGTGCCAGCTCACCTCTTAGCGGGACGACAGATACGCAGTATTTT

D: NA
length: 14
V: TRBV2
J: TRBJ2-1
size: NA
CDR3: CASGLGASSNEQFF
DNA: TGTGCCAGCGGGTTGGGAGCGAGTAGTAATGAGCAGTTCTTC

D: TRBD1
length: 18
V: TRBV6-1
J: TRBJ2-6
size: NA
CDR3: CASSASRQGAAGANVLTF
DNA: TGTGCCAGCAGTGCCTCTAGACAGGGGGCGGCTGGGGCCAACGTCCTGACTTTC

D: TRBD2
length: 15
V: TRBV3-1/TRBV3-2
J: TRBJ2-5
size: NA
CDR3: CASSSTSSERETQYF
DNA: TGTGCCAGCAGCTCGACTAGCTCGGAAAGGGAGACCCAGTACTTC

D: NA
length: 13
V: TRBV10-3
J: TRBJ2-7
size: NA
CDR3: CAISDLDRSPQYF
DNA: TGTGCCATCAGTGACCTGGACAGATCGCCGCAGTACTTC

D: TRBD2
length: 12
V: TRBV6-5
J: TRBJ2-5
size: once
CDR3: CATGLAEETQYF
DNA: TGTGCCACGGGACTAGCTGAAGAGACCCAGTACTTC

D: NA
length: 14
V: TRBV29-1
J: TRBJ1-4
size: NA
CDR3: CSAYRDSGNEKLFF
DNA: TGCAGCGCCTACAGGGATTCCGGTAATGAAAAACTGTTTTTT

D: TRBD1
length: 14
V: TRBV6-5
J: TRBJ1-4
size: many
CDR3: CASELQGEKGKLFF
DNA: TGTGCCAGCGAACTCCAGGGGGAAAAAGGAAAACTGTTTTTT